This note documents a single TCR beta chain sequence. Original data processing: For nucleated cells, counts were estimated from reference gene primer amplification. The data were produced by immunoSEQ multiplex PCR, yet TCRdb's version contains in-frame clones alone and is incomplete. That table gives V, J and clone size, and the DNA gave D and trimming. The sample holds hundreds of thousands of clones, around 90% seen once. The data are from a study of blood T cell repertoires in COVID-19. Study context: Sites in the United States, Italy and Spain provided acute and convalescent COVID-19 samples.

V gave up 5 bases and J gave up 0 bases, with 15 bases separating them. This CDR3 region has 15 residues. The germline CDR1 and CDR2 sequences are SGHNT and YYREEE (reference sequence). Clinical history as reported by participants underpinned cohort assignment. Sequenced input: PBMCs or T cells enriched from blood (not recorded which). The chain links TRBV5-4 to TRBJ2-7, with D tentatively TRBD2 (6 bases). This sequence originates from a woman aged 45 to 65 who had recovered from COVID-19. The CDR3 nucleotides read TGTGCCAGCAGAGTAGGAGGGGCGAGCTCCTACGAGCAGTACTTC. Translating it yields CASRVGGASSYEQYF.